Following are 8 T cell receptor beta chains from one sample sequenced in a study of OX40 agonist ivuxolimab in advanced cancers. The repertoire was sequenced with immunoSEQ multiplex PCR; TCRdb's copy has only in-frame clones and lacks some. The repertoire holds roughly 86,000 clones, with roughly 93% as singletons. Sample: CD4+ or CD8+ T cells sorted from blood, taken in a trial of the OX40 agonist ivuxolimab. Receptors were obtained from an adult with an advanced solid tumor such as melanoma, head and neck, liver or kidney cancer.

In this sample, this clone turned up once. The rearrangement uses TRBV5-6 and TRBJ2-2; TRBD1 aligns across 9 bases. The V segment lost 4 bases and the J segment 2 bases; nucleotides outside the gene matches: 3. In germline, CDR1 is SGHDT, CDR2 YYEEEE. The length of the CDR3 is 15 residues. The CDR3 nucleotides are TGTGCCAGCAGCCGGGGACAGGGAAACACCGGGGAGCTGTTTTTT. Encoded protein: CASSRGQGNTGELFF.

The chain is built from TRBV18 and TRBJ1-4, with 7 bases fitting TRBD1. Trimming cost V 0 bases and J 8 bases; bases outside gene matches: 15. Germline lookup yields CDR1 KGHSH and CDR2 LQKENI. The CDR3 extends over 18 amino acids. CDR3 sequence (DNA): TGTGCCAGCTCACCACCGAGGTATATGGGACAGTCAGGGGAAAAACTGTTTTTT. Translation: CASSPPRYMGQSGEKLFF.

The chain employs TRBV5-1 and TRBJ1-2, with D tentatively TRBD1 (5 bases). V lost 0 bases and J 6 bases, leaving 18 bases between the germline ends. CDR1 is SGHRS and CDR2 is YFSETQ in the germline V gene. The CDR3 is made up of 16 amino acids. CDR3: CASSLGTRDDRHGYTF. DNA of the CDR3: TGCGCCAGCAGCTTGGGAACCCGGGACGATAGGCATGGCTACACCTTC.

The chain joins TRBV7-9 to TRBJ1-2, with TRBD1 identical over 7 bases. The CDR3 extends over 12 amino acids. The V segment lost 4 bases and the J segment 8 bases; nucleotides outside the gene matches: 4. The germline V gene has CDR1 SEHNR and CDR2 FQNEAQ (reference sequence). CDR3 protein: CASSSPGQGYTF. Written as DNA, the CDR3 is TGTGCCAGCAGCTCCCCGGGACAGGGCTACACCTTC.

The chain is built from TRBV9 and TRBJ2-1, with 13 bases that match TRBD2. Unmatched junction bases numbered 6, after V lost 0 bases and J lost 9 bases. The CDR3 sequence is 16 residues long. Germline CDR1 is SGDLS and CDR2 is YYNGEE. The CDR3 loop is CASSVEGLAGEAEQFF. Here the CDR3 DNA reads TGTGCCAGCAGCGTAGAAGGACTAGCGGGAGAGGCTGAGCAGTTCTTC.

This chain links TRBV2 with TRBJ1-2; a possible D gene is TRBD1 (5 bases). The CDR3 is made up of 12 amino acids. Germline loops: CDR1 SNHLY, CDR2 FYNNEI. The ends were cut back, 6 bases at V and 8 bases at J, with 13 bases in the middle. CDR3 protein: CASRGDRRGYTF. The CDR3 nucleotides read TGTGCCAGCAGAGGGGACCGGAGGGGCTACACCTTC.

The CDR3 DNA reads as TGTGCCAGTAGTAAGAGTAGCGGGAACTCCTACAATGAGCAGTTCTTC. Translated: CASSKSSGNSYNEQFF. The V and J genes are TRBV19 and TRBJ2-1; the match to TRBD2 covers 8 bases. V dropped 4 bases and J dropped 0; count of bases not matched to a gene: 5. Germline CDR1 reads LNHDA; CDR2 reads SQIVND (reference sequence). The CDR3 has 16 residues. The full variable domain, rest sourced from reference TRBV19 and TRBJ2-1, is DGGITQSPKYLFRKEGQNVTLSCEQNLNHDAMYWYRQDPGQGLRLIYYSQIVNDFQKGDIAEGYSVSREKKESFPLTVTSAQKNPTAFYLCASSKSSGNSYNEQFFGPGTRLTVL.

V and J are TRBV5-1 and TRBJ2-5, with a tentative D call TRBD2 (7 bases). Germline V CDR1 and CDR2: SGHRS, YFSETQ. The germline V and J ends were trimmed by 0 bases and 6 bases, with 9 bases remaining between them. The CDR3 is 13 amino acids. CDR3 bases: TGCGCCAGCAGCTTGGAGGGGGGGCAGACCCAGTACTTC. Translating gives CASSLEGGQTQYF.